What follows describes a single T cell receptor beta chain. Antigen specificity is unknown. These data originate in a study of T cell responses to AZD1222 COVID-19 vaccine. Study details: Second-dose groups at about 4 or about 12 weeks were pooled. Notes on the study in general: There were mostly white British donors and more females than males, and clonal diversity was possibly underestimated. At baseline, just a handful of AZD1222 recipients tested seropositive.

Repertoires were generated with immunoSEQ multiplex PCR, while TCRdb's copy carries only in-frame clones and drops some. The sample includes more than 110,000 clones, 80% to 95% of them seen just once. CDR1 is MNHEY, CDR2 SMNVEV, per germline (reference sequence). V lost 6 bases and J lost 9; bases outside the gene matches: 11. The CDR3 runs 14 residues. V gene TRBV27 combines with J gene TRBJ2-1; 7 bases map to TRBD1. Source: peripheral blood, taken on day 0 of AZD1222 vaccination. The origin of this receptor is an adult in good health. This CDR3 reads CASRRAGGRSEQFF. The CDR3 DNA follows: TGTGCCAGCAGACGGGCAGGGGGACGGAGTGAGCAGTTCTTC.